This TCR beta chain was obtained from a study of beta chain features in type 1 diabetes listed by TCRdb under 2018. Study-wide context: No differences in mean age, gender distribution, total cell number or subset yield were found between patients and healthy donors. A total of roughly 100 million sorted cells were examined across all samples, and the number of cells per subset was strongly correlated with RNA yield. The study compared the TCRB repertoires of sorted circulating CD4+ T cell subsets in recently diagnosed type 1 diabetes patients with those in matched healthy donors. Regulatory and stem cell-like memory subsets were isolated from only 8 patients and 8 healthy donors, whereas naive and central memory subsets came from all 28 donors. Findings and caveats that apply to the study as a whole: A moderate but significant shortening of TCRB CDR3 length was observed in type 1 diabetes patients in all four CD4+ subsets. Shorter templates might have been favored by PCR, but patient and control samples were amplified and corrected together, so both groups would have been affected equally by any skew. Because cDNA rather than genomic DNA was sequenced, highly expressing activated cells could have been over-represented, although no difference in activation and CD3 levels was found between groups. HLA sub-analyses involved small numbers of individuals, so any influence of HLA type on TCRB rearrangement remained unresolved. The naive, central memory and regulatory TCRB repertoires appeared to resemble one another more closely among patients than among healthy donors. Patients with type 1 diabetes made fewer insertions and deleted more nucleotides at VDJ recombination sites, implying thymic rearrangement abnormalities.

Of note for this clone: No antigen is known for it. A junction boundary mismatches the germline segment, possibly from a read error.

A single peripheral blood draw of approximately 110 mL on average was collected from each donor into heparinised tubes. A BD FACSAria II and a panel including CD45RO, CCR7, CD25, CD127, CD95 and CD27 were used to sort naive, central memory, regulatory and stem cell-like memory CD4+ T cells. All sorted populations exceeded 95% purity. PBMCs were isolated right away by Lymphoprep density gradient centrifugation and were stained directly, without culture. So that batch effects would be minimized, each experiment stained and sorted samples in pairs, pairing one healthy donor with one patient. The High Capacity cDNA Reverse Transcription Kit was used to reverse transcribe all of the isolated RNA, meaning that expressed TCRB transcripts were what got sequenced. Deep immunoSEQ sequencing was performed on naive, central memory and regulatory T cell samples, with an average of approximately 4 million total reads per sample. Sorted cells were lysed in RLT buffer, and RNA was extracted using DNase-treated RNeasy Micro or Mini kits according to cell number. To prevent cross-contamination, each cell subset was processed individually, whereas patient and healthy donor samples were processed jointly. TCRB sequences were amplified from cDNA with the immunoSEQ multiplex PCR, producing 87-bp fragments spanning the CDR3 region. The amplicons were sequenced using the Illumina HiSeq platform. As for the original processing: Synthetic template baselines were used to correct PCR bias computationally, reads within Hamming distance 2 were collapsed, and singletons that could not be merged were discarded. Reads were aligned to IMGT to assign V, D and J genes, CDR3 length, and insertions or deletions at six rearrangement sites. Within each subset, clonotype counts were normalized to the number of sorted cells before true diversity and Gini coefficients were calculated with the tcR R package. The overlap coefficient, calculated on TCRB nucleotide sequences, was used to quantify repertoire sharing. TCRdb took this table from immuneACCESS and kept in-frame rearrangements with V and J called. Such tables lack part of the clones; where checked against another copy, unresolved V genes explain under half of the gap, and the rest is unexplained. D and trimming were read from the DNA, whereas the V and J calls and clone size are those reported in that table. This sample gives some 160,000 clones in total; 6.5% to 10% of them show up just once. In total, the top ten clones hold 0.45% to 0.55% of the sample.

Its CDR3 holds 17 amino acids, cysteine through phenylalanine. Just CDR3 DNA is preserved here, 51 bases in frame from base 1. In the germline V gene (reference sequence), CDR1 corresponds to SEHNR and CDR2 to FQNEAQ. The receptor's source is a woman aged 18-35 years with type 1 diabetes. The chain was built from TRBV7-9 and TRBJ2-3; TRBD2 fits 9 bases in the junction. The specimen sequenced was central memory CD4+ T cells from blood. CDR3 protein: CASSQDASGGFSDTQYF. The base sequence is TGCGCCAGCAGCCAAGATGCCAGCGGGGGGTTCTCGGATACGCAGTATTTT. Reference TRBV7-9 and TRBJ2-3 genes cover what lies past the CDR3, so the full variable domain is DTGVSQNPRHKITKRGQNVTFRCDPISEHNRLYWYRQTLGQGPEFLTYFQNEAQLEKSRLLSDRFSAERPKGSFSTLEIQRTEQGDSAMYLCASSQDASGGFSDTQYFGPGTRLTVL.